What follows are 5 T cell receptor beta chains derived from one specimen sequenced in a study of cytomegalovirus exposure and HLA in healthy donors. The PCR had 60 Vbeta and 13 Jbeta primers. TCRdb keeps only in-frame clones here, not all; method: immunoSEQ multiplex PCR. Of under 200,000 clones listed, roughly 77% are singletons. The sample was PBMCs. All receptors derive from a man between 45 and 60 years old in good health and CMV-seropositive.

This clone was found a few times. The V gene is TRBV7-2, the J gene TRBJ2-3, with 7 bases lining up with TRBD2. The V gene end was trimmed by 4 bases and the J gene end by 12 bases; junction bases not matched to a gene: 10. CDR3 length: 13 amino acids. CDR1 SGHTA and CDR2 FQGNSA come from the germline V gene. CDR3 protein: CASSSTRGVKQYF. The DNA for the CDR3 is TGTGCCAGCAGCTCCACCCGGGGGGTGAAACAGTATTTT.

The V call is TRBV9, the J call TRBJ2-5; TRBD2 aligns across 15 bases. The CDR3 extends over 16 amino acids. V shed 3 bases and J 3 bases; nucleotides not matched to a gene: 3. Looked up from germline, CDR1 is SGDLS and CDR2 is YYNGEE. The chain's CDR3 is CASSAGTSGGKETQYF. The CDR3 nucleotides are TGTGCCAGCAGCGCCGGGACTAGCGGGGGGAAAGAGACCCAGTACTTC. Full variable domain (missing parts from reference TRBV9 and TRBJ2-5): DSGVTQTPKHLITATGQRVTLRCSPRSGDLSVYWYQQSLDQGLQFLIQYYNGEERAKGNILERFSAQQFPDLHSELNLSSLELGDSALYFCASSAGTSGGKETQYFGPGTRLLVL.

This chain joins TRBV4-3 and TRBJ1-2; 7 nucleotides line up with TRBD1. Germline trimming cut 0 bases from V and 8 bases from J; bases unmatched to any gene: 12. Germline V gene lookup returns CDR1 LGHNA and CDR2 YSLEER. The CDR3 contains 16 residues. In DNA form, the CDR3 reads TGCGCCAGCAGCCAAGAGGGACTTCAGGGGGGCCTCGGCTACACCTTC. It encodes CASSQEGLQGGLGYTF.

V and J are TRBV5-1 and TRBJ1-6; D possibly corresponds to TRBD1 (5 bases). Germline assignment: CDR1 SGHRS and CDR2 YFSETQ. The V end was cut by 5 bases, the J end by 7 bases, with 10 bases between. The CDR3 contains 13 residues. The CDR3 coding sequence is TGCGCCAGCAGAGCAGGGTTAAATTCACCCCTCCACTTT. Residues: CASRAGLNSPLHF.

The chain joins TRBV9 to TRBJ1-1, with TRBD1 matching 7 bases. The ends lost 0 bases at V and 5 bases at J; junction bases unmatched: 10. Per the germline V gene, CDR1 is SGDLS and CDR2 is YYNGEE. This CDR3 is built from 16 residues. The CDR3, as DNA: TGTGCCAGCAGCGTAGGTCTTAAGGACAGGAGAACTGAAGCTTTCTTT. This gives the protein CASSVGLKDRRTEAFF.